Described below is a single T cell receptor beta chain sequence and its context. This CDR3 is built from 14 residues. CDR1 and CDR2 from the germline V gene are MNHEY and SMNVEV (reference sequence). V gave up 5 bases and J gave up 9 bases; unmatched junction bases: 5. This entry comes from a study of T-cell reconstitution after alpha-beta-depleted transplantation in children. For TCRbeta, the library was prepared with unique molecular identifiers. TCRdb passed the PCR reads through MiXCR, listing each CDR3 protein once. The sample lists a few hundred thousand distinct CDR3 sequences, over 20% occurring once.

The source was PBMCs, collected before TCRalphabeta/CD19-depleted stem cell transplant. The V gene is TRBV27, the J gene TRBJ1-6; 9 bases align to TRBD1. This receptor was identified in a boy under two years old with Wiskott-Aldrich syndrome, due to receive a stem cell transplant. The CDR3 is CASSAGTGFSPLHF. DNA of the CDR3: TGTGCCAGCAGTGCCGGGACAGGGTTTTCACCCCTCCACTTT.